This entry features one T cell receptor beta chain sequence. This record comes from a study of blood T cell repertoires in COVID-19. V shed 3 bases and J 4 bases; nucleotides not matched to a gene: 9. Germline V gene lookup returns CDR1 SGHRS and CDR2 YFSETQ. The CDR3 extends over 17 amino acids. Authors' processing steps: The assay estimated nucleated cells by amplifying reference gene primers. The table came from immunoSEQ multiplex PCR; TCRdb's copy has only in-frame clones and leaves some out. V and J calls and clone size are given by that table; D and trimming were obtained from the DNA. The sample carries around 100,000 clones, about four fifths recorded once.

Sequenced: peripheral blood. The clonotype was recovered from a human donor in a cohort sampled during active COVID-19. The rearrangement joins TRBV5-1 to TRBJ2-7, with TRBD2 identical over 14 bases. The CDR3 nucleotides read TGCGCCAGCAGCTCAGGACTAGCGGGGGGCTTTTCATACGAGCAGTACTTC. Amino acid sequence: CASSSGLAGGFSYEQYF.